One sample yielded the 16 T cell receptor beta chains listed below, sequenced in a study of blood T cell repertoires in COVID-19. Clones were sequenced by immunoSEQ multiplex PCR, and TCRdb holds only the in-frame ones, with some missing. Of about 420,000 clones in the sample, about 90% were seen once. Sequencing used peripheral blood. These TCRs come from a man younger than 30 with COVID-19, enrolled during active disease.

The rearrangement uses TRBV5-1 and TRBJ2-3; 7 bases are shared with TRBD2. With V trimmed by 2 bases and J by 2 bases, 5 bases remained unmatched. Germline CDR1 reads SGHRS; CDR2 reads YFSETQ. CDR3 length: 15 residues. CDR3 loop: CASSLTGGPTDTQYF. CDR3 DNA: TGCGCCAGCAGCTTAACGGGAGGCCCCACAGATACGCAGTATTTT.

The rearrangement links TRBV19 to TRBJ2-1, with D possibly matching TRBD2 (5 bases). The CDR3 is 12 residues long. Germline loops: CDR1 LNHDA, CDR2 SQIVND (reference sequence). The germline V and J ends were trimmed by 6 bases and 9 bases, with 12 bases remaining between them. CDR3 nucleotides: TGTGCCAGTAGCGGTAGCGTTACTGAGCAGTTCTTC. It codes for CASSGSVTEQFF. Combining the CDR3 with reference TRBV19 and TRBJ2-1 gives the whole variable domain DGGITQSPKYLFRKEGQNVTLSCEQNLNHDAMYWYRQDPGQGLRLIYYSQIVNDFQKGDIAEGYSVSREKKESFPLTVTSAQKNPTAFYLCASSGSVTEQFFGPGTRLTVL.

In this sample, this clone turned up once. The chain employs TRBV5-1 and TRBJ2-3, with 9 nucleotides matching TRBD2. The CDR3 is 15 amino acids. With V trimmed by 4 bases and J by 5 bases, 8 bases remained unmatched. The germline V gene encodes CDR1 SGHRS and CDR2 YFSETQ. The CDR3 region is CASSAGTSIIDTQYF. CDR3 DNA: TGCGCCAGCAGCGCTGGGACTAGCATTATAGATACGCAGTATTTT.

This clone was seen only once. The chain carries TRBV12-2 and TRBJ2-5; the D call of TRBD1 is as the table states it, not checked on the DNA. TRBV12-2 is deemed a pseudogene. This CDR3 is 15 amino acids long. The chain's CDR3 is CASRFPDRPQETQYF. Here the CDR3 DNA reads TGTGCAAGTCGCTTTCCGGACAGGCCTCAAGAGACCCAGTACTTC.

V and J are TRBV4-1 and TRBJ1-6, with 7 bases fitting TRBD1. Germline V gene lookup returns CDR1 MGHRA and CDR2 YSYEKL. After removal of 1 base from V and 8 bases from J, the junction contained 5 bases not matched to a gene. The length of the CDR3 is 15 residues. CDR3 coding DNA: TGCGCCAGCAGCCAAGGGCCTGGACAGGATTCACCCCTCCACTTT. It specifies CASSQGPGQDSPLHF.

The chain links TRBV27 to TRBJ2-1; perhaps TRBD2 as D (5 bases). CDR3 size: 13 residues. CDR1 is MNHEY and CDR2 is SMNVEV in the germline V gene (reference sequence). V was cut by 5 bases and J by 3 bases, with 8 bases left in between. The CDR3 loop reads CASSPGLYNEQFF. The CDR3 DNA reads TGTGCCAGCAGTCCCGGACTCTACAATGAGCAGTTCTTC.

This sequence joins TRBV5-6 and TRBJ2-7; possibly TRBD1 for D (5 bases). This CDR3 region has 14 residues. V dropped 1 base and J dropped 5 bases, with 13 bases sitting between them. Per the germline V gene, CDR1 is SGHDT and CDR2 is YYEEEE. Here the CDR3 reads CASSLSYRRDEQYF. For the CDR3, the DNA is TGTGCCAGCAGCTTGTCTTACAGGAGAGACGAGCAGTACTTC.

The table lists this clone with a count of one. This rearrangement joins TRBV19 to TRBJ2-7; perhaps TRBD2 as D (6 bases). The germline CDR1 and CDR2 sequences are LNHDA and SQIVND (reference sequence). With 2 bases removed from V and 2 bases from J, the gap between germline ends came to 13 bases. The length of the CDR3 is 15 residues. Here the CDR3 reads CASSIMSGLTYEQYF. CDR3 bases: TGTGCCAGTAGTATAATGAGCGGGCTAACCTACGAGCAGTACTTC. Using reference TRBV19 and TRBJ2-7 for the parts outside the CDR3, the full variable domain is DGGITQSPKYLFRKEGQNVTLSCEQNLNHDAMYWYRQDPGQGLRLIYYSQIVNDFQKGDIAEGYSVSREKKESFPLTVTSAQKNPTAFYLCASSIMSGLTYEQYFGPGTRLTVT.

The chain employs TRBV4-2 and TRBJ2-2; possibly TRBD2 for D (6 bases). CDR3 size: 15 residues. Germline-derived CDR1 and CDR2 are LGHNA and YNFKEQ. Trimming stripped 2 bases from V and 6 bases from J, with 13 bases between. CDR3 nucleotide sequence: TGTGCCAGCAGCCAACACACTAGCATCGCCGGGGAGCTGTTTTTT. This encodes CASSQHTSIAGELFF.

The V gene is TRBV6-1, the J gene TRBJ1-2; D may be TRBD1 (5 bases). Trimming removed 4 bases from V and 3 bases from J, with 18 bases in between. This CDR3 has 16 residues. Germline V gene lookup returns CDR1 MNHNS and CDR2 SASEGT. In nucleotides, the CDR3 is TGTGCCAGCAGTGCCACCGCGACAGACTCCTACTATGGCTACACCTTC. Protein sequence: CASSATATDSYYGYTF.

The V and J genes are TRBV4-2 and TRBJ2-7, with a weak D call TRBD2 (5 bases). Trimming took 4 bases from V and 0 from J, leaving 13 bases between them. Germline V gives CDR1 LGHNA, CDR2 YNFKEQ. The CDR3 length is 15 residues. The CDR3 spells CASSPLDLPSYEQYF. CDR3 bases: TGTGCCAGCAGCCCCTTGGACTTACCCTCCTACGAGCAGTACTTC.

This chain uses TRBV18 with TRBJ2-3; 12 bases line up with TRBD2. The CDR3 sequence is 19 residues long. Losses at the gene ends were 5 bases for V and 0 bases for J; bases not matched to a gene: 12. The germline V gene encodes CDR1 KGHSH and CDR2 LQKENI. The CDR3 region is CASSCLVTSGGSSTDTQYF. The CDR3 DNA sequence: TGTGCCAGCTCATGTCTGGTAACTAGCGGGGGGTCTAGCACAGATACGCAGTATTTT.

This clone is a singleton in its sample. The V and J genes are TRBV24-1 and TRBJ2-5; TRBD2 agrees at 8 bases. The V and J ends lost 5 bases and 4 bases, in that order; junction bases with no gene match: 8. Germline V gene data show CDR1 as KGHDR and CDR2 as SFDVKD. The CDR3 contains 15 residues. CDR3: CATSGNSGARETQYF. CDR3 in DNA: TGTGCCACCAGTGGGAATAGCGGGGCCAGAGAGACCCAGTACTTC.

The rearrangement links TRBV4-1 to TRBJ1-2; D is perhaps TRBD1 (5 bases). The germline CDR1 and CDR2 sequences are MGHRA and YSYEKL. The V gene lost 4 bases and the J gene lost 7 bases, with 28 bases spanning the gap. The CDR3 extends over 18 amino acids. The CDR3 region has the DNA TGCGCCAGCAGCCCAAATTCTATTGGGGCCAGGGTATCTGGTGGCTACACCTTC. Translated: CASSPNSIGARVSGGYTF.

This rearrangement joins TRBV10-3 to TRBJ2-7; possible D gene TRBD1, 5 bases. In germline, CDR1 is ENHRY, CDR2 SYGVKD. V dropped 6 bases and J dropped 3 bases, with 15 bases sitting between them. The CDR3 consists of 14 residues. The CDR3 DNA reads as TGTGCCATCAGCGGACAACTTAGGGACTACGAGCAGTACTTC. Encoded protein: CAISGQLRDYEQYF.

The chain carries TRBV5-5 and TRBJ1-2, with D tentatively TRBD1 (6 bases). V gave up 3 bases and J gave up 0 bases, with 9 bases separating them. This CDR3 spans 14 amino acids. Looked up from germline, CDR1 is SGHKS and CDR2 is YYEKEE (reference sequence). The CDR3 is CASSWDISNYGYTF. The CDR3 DNA sequence: TGTGCCAGCAGCTGGGACATCTCTAACTATGGCTACACCTTC.